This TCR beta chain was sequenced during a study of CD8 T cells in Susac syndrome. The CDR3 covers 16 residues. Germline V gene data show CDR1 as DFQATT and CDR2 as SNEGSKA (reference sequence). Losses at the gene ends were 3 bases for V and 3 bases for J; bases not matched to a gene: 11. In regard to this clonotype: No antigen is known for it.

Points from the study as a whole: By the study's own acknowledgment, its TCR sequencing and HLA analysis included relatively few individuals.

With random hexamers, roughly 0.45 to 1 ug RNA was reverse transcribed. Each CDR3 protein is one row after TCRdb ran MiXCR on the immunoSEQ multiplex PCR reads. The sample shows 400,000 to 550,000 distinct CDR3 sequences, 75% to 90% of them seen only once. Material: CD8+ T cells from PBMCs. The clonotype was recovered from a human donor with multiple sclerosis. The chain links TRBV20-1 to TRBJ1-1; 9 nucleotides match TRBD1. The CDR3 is CSARTKDRTGDTEAFF. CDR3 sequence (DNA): TGCAGTGCTAGGACCAAGGACAGGACAGGGGACACTGAAGCTTTCTTT.